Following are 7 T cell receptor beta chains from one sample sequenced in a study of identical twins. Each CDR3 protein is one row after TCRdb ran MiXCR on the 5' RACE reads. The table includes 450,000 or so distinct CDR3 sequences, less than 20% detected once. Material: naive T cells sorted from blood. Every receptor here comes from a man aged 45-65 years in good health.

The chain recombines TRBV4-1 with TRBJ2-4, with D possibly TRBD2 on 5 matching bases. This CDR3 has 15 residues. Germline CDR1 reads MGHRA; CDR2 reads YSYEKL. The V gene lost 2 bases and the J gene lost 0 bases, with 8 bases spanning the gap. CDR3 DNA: TGCGCCAGCAGCCAACCACTAGGAGCCAAAAACATTCAGTACTTC. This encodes CASSQPLGAKNIQYF.

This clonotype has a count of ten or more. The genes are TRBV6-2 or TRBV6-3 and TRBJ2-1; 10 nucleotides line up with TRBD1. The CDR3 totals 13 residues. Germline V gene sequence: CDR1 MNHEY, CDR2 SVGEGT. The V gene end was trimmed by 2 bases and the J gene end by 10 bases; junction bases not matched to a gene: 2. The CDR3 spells CASSYGQGGEQFF. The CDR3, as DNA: TGTGCCAGCAGTTACGGACAGGGGGGCGAGCAGTTCTTC.

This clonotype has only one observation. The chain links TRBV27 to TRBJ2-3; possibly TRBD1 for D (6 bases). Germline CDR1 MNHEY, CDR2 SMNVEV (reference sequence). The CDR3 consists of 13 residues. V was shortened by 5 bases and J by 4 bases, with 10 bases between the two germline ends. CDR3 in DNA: TGTGCCAGCAGTCGGACAGCCGCAGATACGCAGTATTTT. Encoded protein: CASSRTAADTQYF.

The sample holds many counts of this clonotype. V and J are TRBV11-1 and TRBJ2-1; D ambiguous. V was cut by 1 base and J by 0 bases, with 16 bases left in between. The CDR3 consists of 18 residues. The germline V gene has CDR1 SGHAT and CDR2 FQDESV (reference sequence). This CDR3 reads CASSLVRQSRSSYNEQFF. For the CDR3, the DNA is TGTGCCAGCAGCTTAGTTCGTCAGTCCCGTAGCTCCTACAATGAGCAGTTCTTC.

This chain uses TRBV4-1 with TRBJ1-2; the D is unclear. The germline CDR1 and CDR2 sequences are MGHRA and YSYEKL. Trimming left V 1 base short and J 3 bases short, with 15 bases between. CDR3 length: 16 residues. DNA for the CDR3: TGCGCCAGCAGCCAAGTTGGCAGGCGTGCGGACTATGGCTACACCTTC. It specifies CASSQVGRRADYGYTF.

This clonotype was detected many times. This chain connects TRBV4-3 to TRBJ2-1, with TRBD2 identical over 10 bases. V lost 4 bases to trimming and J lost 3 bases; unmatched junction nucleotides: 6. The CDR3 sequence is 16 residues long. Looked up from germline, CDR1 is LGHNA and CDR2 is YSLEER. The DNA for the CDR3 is TGCGCCAGCAGCCTCGTAGCGGGAGGCGGCTACAATGAGCAGTTCTTC. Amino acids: CASSLVAGGGYNEQFF.

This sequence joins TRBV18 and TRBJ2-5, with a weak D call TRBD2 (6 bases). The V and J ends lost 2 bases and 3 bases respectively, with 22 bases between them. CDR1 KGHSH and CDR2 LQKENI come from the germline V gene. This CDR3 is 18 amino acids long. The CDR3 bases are TGTGCCAGCTCACCAACAGCGGAAGTGATGCGGGGCAAAGAGACCCAGTACTTC. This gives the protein CASSPTAEVMRGKETQYF.